This T cell receptor (beta chain) was sequenced during a study of T cell repertoires in aging, cancer and after chemotherapy. In the study overall: Healthy donor repertoires were recorded over several months to years and showed clear clonal overlap. Approximately 9.6 million TCR reads were in the whole dataset. Whole-study findings and limits: Healthy donors lost TCR diversity with age mainly through richness, cancer patients through richness and evenness.

Amplification of TCR beta used genomic DNA extracted from peripheral blood. About this clonotype: Its antigen remains unidentified.

TRB rearrangements spanning V, D and J were amplified using mixed TRB-A/B primers. TCRdb called the multiplex PCR reads again in MiXCR, with one record for every CDR3 protein. The table includes around 5,200 distinct CDR3 sequences, roughly 28% detected once. In germline, CDR1 is MNHEY, CDR2 SVGEGT. With 2 bases removed from V and 3 bases from J, the gap between germline ends came to 17 bases. CDR3 size: 16 residues. The rearrangement uses TRBV6-2 or TRBV6-3 and TRBJ2-7, with D possibly being TRBD1 (5 bases). The receptor was derived from a human donor in good health. The source material was blood. CDR3: CASSYPIGVGDYEQYF. The CDR3 region has the DNA TGTGCCAGCAGTTACCCGATCGGCGTAGGGGACTACGAGCAGTACTTC.